This T cell receptor (beta chain) was sequenced for a study of regulatory T cells in long-lasting Graves disease (dated by TCRdb to the early 2020s). About the investigation overall: In the newly diagnosed Graves' disease group, patients had been taking antithyroid drugs for less than 3 months. The study was registered as a clinical trial and conducted in China. Persistent Graves' disease patients were compared with newly diagnosed Graves' disease patients by peripheral blood TCR sequencing and RNA sequencing. A total of around 35 samples underwent TCR sequencing: some 13 from persistent and roughly 20 from newly diagnosed Graves' disease patients.

The time point tag for this specimen amounts to: newly diagnosed GD, antithyroid drugs for less than 3 months. For both TCR sequencing and RNA sequencing, RNA was extracted from PBMCs in TRIzol. The diagnosis of Graves' disease was made according to American Thyroid Association guidelines. Recruitment of patients was carried out at an endocrinology department in Xi'an, China. Each patient gave approximately 9.7 milliliters of peripheral blood, collected in an EDTA anticoagulant tube. Ficoll Paque Plus density gradient separation was used to isolate PBMCs, and no further T cell sorting was done. An Agilent 2100 Bioanalyzer and agarose gel were used to assess RNA quality, and a NanoDrop 2000 was used to measure RNA concentration. Here is what the overall study found, with its caveats: Compared with newly diagnosed patients, patients with persistent Graves' disease had lower TCR Shannon entropy and fewer highly expanded clones, which suggests clonal expansion. A larger number of public clonotypes was shared among persistent patients (around 2,500) than among newly diagnosed patients (over 850). The authors acknowledged the small sample size as a limitation that may reduce accuracy. Sequencing and analysis were restricted to the TCR beta chain. Only peripheral blood was studied, because thyroid tissue, the primary lesion, was inaccessible. Persistent disease showed preferential use of TRBV28, TRBJ1-2 and TRBJ2-5, whereas newly diagnosed disease favored TRBV20-1 and TRBJ2-1.

This clonotype was counted a few times. Its antigen remains unidentified. With a much larger clone just one base away, this may be a read error. The CDR3, from cysteine to phenylalanine, totals 14 residues. The entry retains the CDR3 DNA only, 42 bases that are in frame from base 1. Taken from the germline V gene, the CDR1 and CDR2 loops are MDHEN and SYDVKM. Libraries came from multiplex PCR. Sequencing instrument: Illumina HiSeq 4000. CDR3 regions were amplified by Arm-PCR with iRepertoire HTBI primers to construct TCR beta libraries. Before sequencing, the PCR products went through gel purification. Under the source paper's analysis protocol: A total of fewer than 70 TRBV and some 15 TRBJ segments were identified across samples and were used for gene usage analysis of CDR3 amino acid clonotypes. COPE and FqMerger were used to merge the filtered high-quality paired reads into contigs. BLAST was used to align contigs to IMGT TRBV, TRBD and TRBJ reference genes, with CDR3 defined following IMGT. Highly expanded clones were defined as clonotypes with a frequency above 0.1%. Shannon entropy served as the measure of repertoire diversity, while the Gini coefficient captured V-J evenness. A clonotype found in more than one individual was treated as public. Starting from the raw public reads, TCRdb applied fastp trimming at Q25, assembled clones with MiXCR and retained in-frame beta chains. CDR3 protein duplicates are merged, each entry listing the most common genes and DNA. The V and J calls shown here were made by TCRdb, not taken from the authors' results. This sample lists 520,000 or so distinct CDR3 sequences; about 11% were detected once. The top ten constitute 8% to 10% of the sample.

In addition, the sample was reused for a study of T cells in Graves' hyperthyroidism and ophthalmopathy. The second paper states: Stable Graves' hyperthyroidism was defined as no progression to ophthalmopathy during 18 months of follow-up. Hyperthyroidism patients were aged 18 to 65 years and newly diagnosed, with disease duration of less than 2 months. The study excluded patients with uncontrolled infections, other autoimmune diseases, pregnancy or lactation. Diagnoses were based on clinical symptoms, serum thyroxine and TRAb, thyroid ultrasound and orbital computed tomography. The first round of RT-PCR for the TCR CDR3 was performed with the HTBI primer set and the Qiagen OneStep RT-PCR kit. Most expanded thyroid clonotypes (frequency above 0.001) were also found in blood, which suggests that blood repertoires may mirror thyroid immune responses. A model built on a 13 V-J signature distinguished ophthalmopathy from stable hyperthyroidism, reaching approximately 89% sensitivity and around 81% specificity in cross-validation and 80%/75% in testing. During validation, the model predicted progression to ophthalmopathy a median of around 6 months ahead of onset, with more than 55% sensitivity and roughly 75% specificity. To identify TCR V-J signatures that set the groups apart, the researchers used a discovery cohort of approximately 98 patients, made up of roughly 45 with Graves' ophthalmopathy and about 60 with stable Graves' hyperthyroidism. Whether ophthalmopathy could be predicted prospectively was tested in an independent validation cohort made up of roughly 20 hyperthyroidism patients plus 17 patients who later progressed to ophthalmopathy. The 95 to 100 discovery patients were randomly split 7:3 into training and test sets. In more than five Graves' hyperthyroidism patients, the study also compared T-cell repertoires from thyroid tissue with T-cell repertoires from blood. After sampling, hyperthyroidism patients received methimazole starting at 30 mg daily, and ophthalmopathy patients received high-dose intravenous methylprednisolone. The libraries were constructed in a second round of multiplex PCR and then size-selected and purified. Paired-end sequencing of the libraries was performed with 100 bp reads on an Illumina HiSeq2000. SOAPnuke was used to process the raw data, throwing out any read that contained adapters or uncalled bases, had a mean Phred below 15, or lacked an exact constant-primer or identifier match. High-quality paired reads were merged with COPE v1.2.5, and unique nucleotide sequences were defined as clonotypes. MiTCR v1.1 was used to align the clonotypes against IMGT TRBV, TRBD and TRBJ reference segments. The analysis included only V-J combinations with a frequency above 0.0001, which together covered 99% to 99.2% of the repertoires. A TCS score was defined as the ratio between F50 (clonal expansion) and ExV (chaos), using BLOSUM62-based TCRdist between CDR3 peptides within each V-J. Welch's t-statistics and random forest reduced fewer than 600 V-J features to 13, which were used in a naive Bayes classifier (R e1071). Sample size was not statistically predetermined, and blinding of investigators to group allocation was not performed. TCR Vbeta CDR3 sequencing of roughly 140 peripheral blood samples (under 45 ophthalmopathy, under 80 hyperthyroidism and roughly 17 progressor patients) is reported in the paper.

This TCR was sampled from a woman in her thirties with Graves disease. Donor details come from another sample of the same person, matched by shared clones. Sequencing used peripheral blood mononuclear cells (PBMCs), obtained at new diagnosis, from a patient treated with antithyroid drugs. The sequence is built from TRBV28 and TRBJ2-7, with TRBD2 as a weak D call on 6 bases. The DNA reads TGTGCCAGCAGTAGTCTGGGGGGAACCTACGAGCTGTACTTC. It codes for CASSSLGGTYELYF.